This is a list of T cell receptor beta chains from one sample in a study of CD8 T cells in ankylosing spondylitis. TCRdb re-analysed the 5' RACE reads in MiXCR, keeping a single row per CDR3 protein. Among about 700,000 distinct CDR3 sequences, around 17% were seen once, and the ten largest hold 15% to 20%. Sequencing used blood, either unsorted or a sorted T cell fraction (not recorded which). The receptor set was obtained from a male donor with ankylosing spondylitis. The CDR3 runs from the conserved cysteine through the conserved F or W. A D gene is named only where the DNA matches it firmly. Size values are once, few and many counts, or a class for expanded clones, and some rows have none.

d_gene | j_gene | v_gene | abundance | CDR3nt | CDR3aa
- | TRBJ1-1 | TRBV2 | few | TGTGCCAGCGCGGGGGGCATCTCGGGGAGCACTGAAGCTTTCTTT | CASAGGISGSTEAFF
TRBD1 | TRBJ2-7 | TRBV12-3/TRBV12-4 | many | TGTGCCAGCAGCCCTGCCGGGACAGGGGGCAACGAGCAGTACTTC | CASSPAGTGGNEQYF
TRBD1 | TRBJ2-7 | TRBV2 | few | TGTGCCGGTCAGGGGACAGATAACGAGCAGTACTTC | CAGQGTDNEQYF
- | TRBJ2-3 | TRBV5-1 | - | TGCGCCAGCAGCGTAACCGGCAGGAGGACAGATACGCAGTATTTT | CASSVTGRRTDTQYF
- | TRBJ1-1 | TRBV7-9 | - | TGTGCCAGCAGCCCCCACCCCGAGGCGGGTACTGAAGCTTTCTTT | CASSPHPEAGTEAFF
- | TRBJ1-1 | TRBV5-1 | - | TGCGCCAGCAGCAACGGACAGAAGAACACTGAAGCTTTCTTT | CASSNGQKNTEAFF
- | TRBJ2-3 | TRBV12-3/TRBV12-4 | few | TGTGCCAGCAGCCAACAAGACCTTAGCACAGATACGCAGTATTTT | CASSQQDLSTDTQYF
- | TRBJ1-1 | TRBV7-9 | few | TGTGCCAGCAGCAATACCGGTCTCCAGGAGGCTTTCTTT | CASSNTGLQEAFF
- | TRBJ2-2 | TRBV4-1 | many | TGCGCCAGCAGCCAAGATGTCTCCGGCGGGGAGCTGTTTTTT | CASSQDVSGGELFF
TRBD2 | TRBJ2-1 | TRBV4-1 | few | TGCGCCAGCCGGGGGGGAGCGGATGAGCAGTTCTTC | CASRGGADEQFF
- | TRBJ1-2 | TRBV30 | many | TGTGCCTGGAGTGTACCCGGGTATGGCTACACCTTC | CAWSVPGYGYTF
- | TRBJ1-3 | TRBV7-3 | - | TGTGCCAGCAGGCAAACAGGGACCGGAAACACCATATATTTT | CASRQTGTGNTIYF
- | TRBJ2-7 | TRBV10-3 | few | TGTGCCATCAGGGGGGACAGCGGGCCGTCCTACGAGCAGTACTTC | CAIRGDSGPSYEQYF